These 32 T cell receptor beta chains were all obtained from the same sample, sequenced in a study of blood T cell repertoires in COVID-19. The repertoire was sequenced with immunoSEQ multiplex PCR; TCRdb's copy has only in-frame clones and lacks some. Among around 140,000 clones listed, roughly 84% were seen once. Sample: peripheral blood. These receptors were taken from a young man with COVID-19, enrolled during active disease.

V usage is TRBV7-2 and J usage is TRBJ2-2; TRBD2 agrees at 8 bases. V lost 6 bases, J lost 1 base, and 7 bases stayed unmatched. This CDR3 spans 16 amino acids. Germline CDR1 and CDR2: SGHTA and FQGNSA. DNA of the CDR3: TGTGCCAGCAGACGAATAGCGGGGCAGAACACCGGGGAGCTGTTTTTT. Translating it yields CASRRIAGQNTGELFF.

The chain is built from TRBV28 and TRBJ2-1, with 11 bases fitting TRBD2. J lost 2 bases, V lost 10 bases, and 10 bases had no gene match. Germline CDR1 and CDR2: MDHEN and SYDVKM. The CDR3 has 16 amino acids. The DNA for the CDR3 is TGTGCCACCCTCGTGTCTAGCGGGAGGCCCTACAATGAGCAGTTCTTC. Translation: CATLVSSGRPYNEQFF.

This rearrangement joins TRBV6-2 or TRBV6-3 to TRBJ2-3; 9 bases are a match to TRBD1. V lost 6 bases and J lost 6; bases outside the gene matches: 7. The CDR3 spans 14 residues. Germline V gene sequence: CDR1 MNHEY, CDR2 SVGEGT. Here the CDR3 DNA reads TGTGCCAGCAGCCTGGGACAGGGTCGTGATACGCAGTATTTT. The encoded protein is CASSLGQGRDTQYF.

This clone was seen a single time. V and J are TRBV30 and TRBJ1-4, with D maybe TRBD1 (5 bases). Per germline, CDR1 GTSNPN and CDR2 SVGIG (reference sequence). V lost 7 bases to trimming and J lost 5 bases, with 8 bases between them. This CDR3 has 11 residues. The CDR3 DNA is TGTGCCTCGACAGTGAATGAAAAACTGTTTTTT. Encoded protein: CASTVNEKLFF.

This chain links TRBV28 with TRBJ1-3; D not resolved. V lost 5 bases and J 0 bases, leaving 8 bases between the germline ends. Germline V gene sequence: CDR1 MDHEN, CDR2 SYDVKM. The CDR3 sequence is 14 residues long. As DNA, the CDR3 is TGTGCCAGCAGTCGTCAGGCCTCTGGAAACACCATATATTTT. It codes for CASSRQASGNTIYF.

The chain combines TRBV18 with TRBJ2-7; maybe TRBD1 (5 bases). CDR1 is KGHSH and CDR2 is LQKENI in the germline V gene. The CDR3 has 14 residues. Trimming left V 6 bases short and J 1 base short, with 13 bases between. CDR3 sequence reads: CASSRVGSSYEQYF. For the CDR3, the DNA is TGTGCCAGCTCCAGGGTCGGATCGTCCTACGAGCAGTACTTC.

V usage is TRBV11-2 and J usage is TRBJ2-3; a possible D gene is TRBD2 (6 bases). The V end lost 7 bases, the J end lost 2 bases, and 16 bases lay between the germline ends. The CDR3 is made up of 15 amino acids. The germline gives CDR1 SGHAT, CDR2 FQNNGV. For the CDR3, the DNA is TGTGCCAGCACCCGGCGGGCGGGAATCACAGATACGCAGTATTTT. Translated: CASTRRAGITDTQYF.

V is TRBV12-3 or TRBV12-4 and J is TRBJ1-4; D remains ambiguous. The CDR3 contains 13 residues. V lost 1 base and J lost 8, with 8 bases in between. CDR3 loop: CASSLGGSEKLFF. In DNA, the CDR3 is TGTGCCAGCAGTTTAGGAGGGTCAGAAAAACTGTTTTTT.

The gene calls are TRBV5-4 and TRBJ1-4, with TRBD1 matching over 9 bases. V was clipped by 4 bases and J by 7 bases; unmatched bases: 11. Germline lookup yields CDR1 SGHNT and CDR2 YYREEE (reference sequence). The CDR3 totals 16 residues. CDR3 sequence: CASSLTAGTGTEKLFF. As DNA, the CDR3 is TGTGCCAGCAGCCTTACGGCCGGGACAGGGACTGAAAAACTGTTTTTT.

V gene TRBV6-5 combines with J gene TRBJ2-7; 8 bases map to TRBD2. Germline lookup yields CDR1 MNHEY and CDR2 SVGAGI. V lost 0 bases, J lost 0 bases, and 4 bases stayed unmatched. The CDR3 is made up of 16 amino acids. The CDR3 bases are TGTGCCAGCAGTTACTCCTTCAGCGGGAGCTCCTACGAGCAGTACTTC. Its protein is CASSYSFSGSSYEQYF.

J is TRBJ2-1 and V is TRBV11-1, with D maybe TRBD2 (5 bases). V lost 4 bases and J 4 bases, leaving 17 bases between the germline ends. Germline CDR1 and CDR2: SGHAT and FQDESV (reference sequence). CDR3 length equals 16 residues. The CDR3 spells CASSSSPTEIYNEQFF. The CDR3, as DNA: TGTGCCAGCAGCTCTAGCCCCACCGAAATATACAATGAGCAGTTCTTC.

This clone was picked up a small number of times. J is TRBJ1-1 and V is TRBV30, with 12 bases that match TRBD1. Losses at the gene ends were 6 bases for V and 3 bases for J; bases not matched to a gene: 8. The CDR3 sequence is 15 residues long. Looked up from germline, CDR1 is GTSNPN and CDR2 is SVGIG (reference sequence). In nucleotides, the CDR3 is TGTGCCTGTTCGGGACAGGGGGCGCAGGACACTGAAGCTTTCTTT. Its translation: CACSGQGAQDTEAFF.

This chain connects TRBV9 to TRBJ2-7; D is perhaps TRBD1 (6 bases). Germline values: CDR1 SGDLS, CDR2 YYNGEE. Trimming removed 2 bases from V and 4 bases from J, with 13 bases in between. CDR3 length: 14 residues. The CDR3 loop is CASSVSTGPYEQYF. CDR3 DNA: TGTGCCAGCAGCGTTAGCACAGGGCCATACGAGCAGTACTTC.

The rearrangement links TRBV11-2 to TRBJ2-5; 14 nucleotides agree with TRBD2. CDR3 length: 15 residues. V lost 5 bases to trimming and J lost 5 bases; unmatched junction nucleotides: 4. From germline, CDR1 is SGHAT and CDR2 FQNNGV. CDR3 protein: CASSKGTSGSETQYF. CDR3 in DNA: TGTGCCAGCAGCAAGGGGACTAGCGGGAGTGAGACCCAGTACTTC.

The chain recombines TRBV10-3 with TRBJ1-2; the match to TRBD1 covers 7 bases. Trimming cost V 4 bases and J 1 base; bases outside gene matches: 3. The germline V gene has CDR1 ENHRY and CDR2 SYGVKD. This CDR3 spans 14 amino acids. CDR3 sequence: CAISVQGNNYGYTF. The CDR3 DNA follows: TGTGCCATCAGTGTACAGGGGAATAACTATGGCTACACCTTC.

The DNA of the CDR3 is TGTGCCAGCGGGAGGGGGGCGAACACTGAAGCTTTCTTT. Its protein is CASGRGANTEAFF. The chain recombines TRBV2 with TRBJ1-1; possible D gene TRBD1, 6 bases. Germline lookup yields CDR1 SNHLY and CDR2 FYNNEI. The CDR3 extends over 13 amino acids. Trimming took 8 bases from V and 1 from J, leaving 11 bases between them.

This clone showed up just once. This rearrangement joins TRBV7-9 to TRBJ2-7; 10 bases are shared with TRBD1. V shed 3 bases and J 1 base; nucleotides not matched to a gene: 6. Germline V gives CDR1 SEHNR, CDR2 FQNEAQ (reference sequence). The CDR3 has 16 amino acids. CDR3 loop: CASSLVRDRGSYEQYF. The CDR3 bases are TGTGCCAGCAGCTTGGTTCGGGACAGGGGTTCCTACGAGCAGTACTTC. Full variable domain (missing parts from reference TRBV7-9 and TRBJ2-7): DTGVSQNPRHKITKRGQNVTFRCDPISEHNRLYWYRQTLGQGPEFLTYFQNEAQLEKSRLLSDRFSAERPKGSFSTLEIQRTEQGDSAMYLCASSLVRDRGSYEQYFGPGTRLTVT.

This rearrangement joins TRBV10-2 to TRBJ2-7, with TRBD2 as a possible D gene (5 bases). The CDR3 spans 13 residues. The V gene's germline CDR1 is WSHSY and CDR2 SAAADI. Trimming took off 8 bases at V and 2 bases at J, with 13 bases between the two ends. The CDR3 loop is CASRPGFTYEQYF. The CDR3 region has the DNA TGCGCCAGCCGGCCGGGATTTACCTACGAGCAGTACTTC.

By sample fraction, this clone is medium-sized. This chain connects TRBV9 to TRBJ1-5, with D hard to call. Germline CDR1 and CDR2: SGDLS and YYNGEE. V lost 4 bases and J 4 bases, leaving 15 bases between the germline ends. The CDR3 spans 15 residues. The CDR3 coding sequence is TGTGCCAGCAGCCAAACCGGACGGGAAAATCAGCCCCAGCATTTT. Encoded protein: CASSQTGRENQPQHF.

The V gene is TRBV15, the J gene TRBJ2-3; the D gene is possibly TRBD2 (5 bases). Trimming cost V 0 bases and J 1 base, with 14 bases left between them. CDR1 and CDR2 from the germline V gene are LNHNV and YYDKDF (reference sequence). The CDR3 spans 17 residues. The CDR3 sequence is CATSRDLAFSGTDTQYF. The CDR3 region has the DNA TGTGCCACCAGCAGAGATCTGGCGTTTAGCGGCACAGATACGCAGTATTTT.

CDR3 DNA sequence: TGTGCCAGCAGTACCTTCCGGACAGGGGTAACCTACGAGCAGTACTTC. Translating gives CASSTFRTGVTYEQYF. This chain uses TRBV28 with TRBJ2-7, with 9 bases that match TRBD1. The CDR3 is 16 amino acids. J gave up 2 bases and V 5 bases, and 10 bases lay outside the gene matches. Germline V lookup: CDR1 MDHEN, CDR2 SYDVKM. Combining the CDR3 with reference TRBV28 and TRBJ2-7 gives the whole variable domain DVKVTQSSRYLVKRTGEKVFLECVQDMDHENMFWYRQDPGLGLRLIYFSYDVKMKEKGDIPEGYSVSREKKERFSLILESASTNQTSMYLCASSTFRTGVTYEQYFGPGTRLTVT.

J is TRBJ2-5 and V is TRBV28, with 9 bases aligning to TRBD1. CDR1 is MDHEN, CDR2 SYDVKM, per germline. The CDR3 covers 17 residues. V lost 3 bases and J lost 1; bases outside the gene matches: 9. The CDR3 sequence: CASSFALGQGSQETQYF. The CDR3 nucleotides read TGTGCCAGCAGTTTCGCCCTTGGACAGGGGAGCCAAGAGACCCAGTACTTC.

The V call is TRBV11-3, the J call TRBJ2-4, with a weak D call TRBD2 (5 bases). Germline V gene sequence: CDR1 SGHNT, CDR2 YENEEA. The V end lost 6 bases, the J end lost 3 bases, and 15 bases lay between the germline ends. The CDR3 runs to 15 residues. The CDR3 bases are TGTGCCAGCAGTAAAGGGAGCGAGGGCAAAAACATTCAGTACTTC. This translates into CASSKGSEGKNIQYF.

The gene calls are TRBV5-6 and TRBJ2-1; D possibly corresponds to TRBD2 (6 bases). The CDR3 spans 16 residues. Per the germline V gene, CDR1 is SGHDT and CDR2 is YYEEEE. The V and J ends lost 4 bases and 6 bases respectively, with 20 bases between them. The CDR3 reads CASSPLTGTGGNEQFF. The CDR3 nucleotides are TGTGCCAGCAGCCCCCTCACCGGGACTGGGGGCAATGAGCAGTTCTTC.

The rearrangement joins TRBV19 to TRBJ2-1; TRBD2 agrees at 7 bases. This CDR3 is built from 15 residues. Germline CDR1 LNHDA, CDR2 SQIVND (reference sequence). J gave up 6 bases and V 7 bases, and 12 bases lay outside the gene matches. CDR3 protein: CASTYGGEPGNEQFF. DNA for the CDR3: TGTGCCAGTACCTATGGGGGGGAACCGGGCAATGAGCAGTTCTTC.

The rearrangement joins TRBV4-1 to TRBJ2-7, with a weak D call TRBD1 (5 bases). Germline V gene sequence: CDR1 MGHRA, CDR2 YSYEKL. Trimming cost V 0 bases and J 1 base, with 7 bases left between them. CDR3 length: 14 amino acids. The CDR3 loop is CASSQEHRSYEQYF. For the CDR3, the DNA is TGCGCCAGCAGCCAAGAGCACAGGTCCTACGAGCAGTACTTC.

This clone has just one count. V is TRBV9 and J is TRBJ1-5, with D unresolved. Trimming took off 0 bases at V and 6 bases at J, with 7 bases between the two ends. Germline V lookup: CDR1 SGDLS, CDR2 YYNGEE. This CDR3 spans 13 amino acids. CDR3 DNA: TGTGCCAGCAGCGTAGAAGCTCGTCAGCCCCAGCATTTT. It is translated as CASSVEARQPQHF.

In nucleotides, the CDR3 is TGCAGCGTTACCTACGGACAGGGAGGTACGCAGTATTTT. As protein: CSVTYGQGGTQYF. This chain connects TRBV29-1 to TRBJ2-3; 8 nucleotides match TRBD1. V trimming: 5 bases; J trimming: 8 bases; junction bases outside the gene matches: 9. This CDR3 is built from 13 residues. Germline CDR1 reads SQVTM; CDR2 reads ANQGSEA.

The gene calls are TRBV5-1 and TRBJ2-6, with D possibly TRBD1 on 5 matching bases. The CDR3 sequence is 15 residues long. Germline-derived CDR1 and CDR2 are SGHRS and YFSETQ. With 4 bases removed from V and 0 bases from J, the gap between germline ends came to 8 bases. The CDR3 bases are TGCGCCAGCAGCCTCAGGGCCTCTGGGGCCAACGTCCTGACTTTC. This codes for CASSLRASGANVLTF.

This chain links TRBV10-3 with TRBJ1-2; tentative D call: TRBD1 (6 bases). This CDR3 spans 18 amino acids. Per germline, CDR1 ENHRY and CDR2 SYGVKD. V lost 7 bases and J 0 bases, leaving 24 bases between the germline ends. This CDR3 reads CAITMGGGLRQANYGYTF. CDR3 DNA: TGTGCCATCACCATGGGAGGGGGGCTACGGCAGGCTAACTATGGCTACACCTTC.

The chain links TRBV7-2 to TRBJ2-3; TRBD2 matches at 12 bases. CDR1 is SGHTA and CDR2 is FQGNSA in the germline V gene. J was trimmed by 3 bases and V by 6 bases; bases with no gene match: 13. The CDR3 length is 18 residues. Written as DNA, the CDR3 is TGTGCCAGCAGTGGGGCAGGCCTAGCGGGAGGGCGGACAGATACGCAGTATTTT. Translation gives CASSGAGLAGGRTDTQYF.

This rearrangement joins TRBV19 to TRBJ2-5, with a weak D call TRBD2 (6 bases). V lost 2 bases, J lost 7 bases, and 17 bases lay in between. Germline V gene lookup returns CDR1 LNHDA and CDR2 SQIVND (reference sequence). This CDR3 comprises 15 residues. The CDR3 protein is CASSINSAGLGTQYF. Here the CDR3 DNA reads TGTGCCAGTAGTATAAACTCCGCGGGACTTGGGACCCAGTACTTC.